The 12 T cell receptor beta chains given below trace back to one sample, sequenced in a study of CD8+CD57+ T cells in acquired aplastic anemia. The study profiled TCR beta VDJ and CDR3 using genomic DNA as template. TCRdb used MiXCR to reprocess the reads, holding one entry per CDR3 protein. The table records 200,000 or so distinct CDR3 sequences, 50% to 75% of them present only once. Sequencing was performed on sorted CD4+, CD8+, or CD8+CD57+ T cells (not recorded which) from PBMCs. Receptor source: a human donor with severe aplastic anemia or a healthy control (not recorded which).

The V call is TRBV29-1, the J call TRBJ2-5, with 12 bases that match TRBD1. The CDR3 contains 14 residues. J was trimmed by 4 bases and V by 3 bases; bases with no gene match: 3. Germline V lookup: CDR1 SQVTM, CDR2 ANQGSEA. CDR3 region: CSVEGQGAGETQYF. CDR3 sequence (DNA): TGCAGCGTTGAGGGACAGGGGGCGGGAGAGACCCAGTACTTC.

The rearrangement uses TRBV9 and TRBJ1-6; 9 bases are a match to TRBD1. The length of the CDR3 is 20 residues. Germline assignment: CDR1 SGDLS and CDR2 YYNGEE. The trim removed 3 bases at V and 0 bases at J, leaving 13 bases unmatched. This CDR3 reads CASSGWTGEDISSYNSPLHF. The CDR3 DNA sequence: TGTGCCAGCAGCGGATGGACAGGGGAGGACATAAGCTCCTATAATTCACCCCTCCACTTT.

This chain links TRBV2 with TRBJ2-5; no definite D call. This CDR3 contains 13 residues. Trimming cost V 1 base and J 3 bases, with 6 bases left between them. The germline V gene has CDR1 SNHLY and CDR2 FYNNEI. The CDR3 region has the DNA TGTGCCAGCAGTGAAGACAGTAAAGAGACCCAGTACTTC. This encodes CASSEDSKETQYF.

The chain joins TRBV20-1 to TRBJ2-7, with 7 nucleotides matching TRBD1. V shed 1 base and J 3 bases; nucleotides not matched to a gene: 9. The germline V gene has CDR1 DFQATT and CDR2 SNEGSKA (reference sequence). The CDR3 length is 15 residues. The DNA of the CDR3 is TGCAGTGCTAGAGGACAGGGCTCTCACGTCTACGAGCAGTACTTC. It yields the protein CSARGQGSHVYEQYF.

A note on this clonotype: A junction boundary mismatches the germline segment, possibly from a read error. The chain couples TRBV7-7 to TRBJ2-5; D not certain. The CDR3 extends over 13 amino acids. Germline loops: CDR1 SSHAT, CDR2 FNYEAQ (reference sequence). The CDR3 sequence is CASSSYAQETQYF. The CDR3, as DNA: TGTGCTAGCAGCTCCTACGCTCAGGAGACCCAGTACTTC.

V usage is TRBV10-3 and J usage is TRBJ2-5; 9 bases map to TRBD2. CDR1 is ENHRY, CDR2 SYGVKD, per germline. V was pared by 0 bases and J by 2 bases, with 13 bases of the junction left unmatched. The CDR3 spans 19 residues. CDR3 coding DNA: TGTGCCATCAGTGAGTCAAGGCAGTTTGCGGGGGGGCCGCAAGAGACCCAGTACTTC. The encoded protein is CAISESRQFAGGPQETQYF.

This clonotype was found once. The gene calls are TRBV10-3 and TRBJ1-2; perhaps TRBD1 as D (6 bases). V was trimmed by 3 bases and J by 4 bases, leaving 12 bases between them. Per the germline V gene, CDR1 is ENHRY and CDR2 is SYGVKD. The CDR3 runs 14 residues. CDR3 nucleotides: TGTGCCATCAGTGATTTTCAGGGGACCTATGGCTACACCTTC. This gives the protein CAISDFQGTYGYTF.

The V gene is TRBV2, the J gene TRBJ2-5; no clear D gene. This CDR3 comprises 15 residues. V gave up 3 bases and J gave up 12 bases, with 23 bases separating them. Germline V gene sequence: CDR1 SNHLY, CDR2 FYNNEI. The CDR3 bases are TGTGCCAGCAGTGACGTCCCCACCCCTCTCCACTCGGAGTACTTC. Translating gives CASSDVPTPLHSEYF.

The chain couples TRBV20-1 to TRBJ1-1; D gene unclear. Germline CDR1 is DFQATT and CDR2 is SNEGSKA (reference sequence). V lost 1 base and J lost 2, with 11 bases in between. This CDR3 contains 14 residues. The CDR3 reads CSARARIRNTEAFF. The CDR3 coding sequence is TGCAGTGCTAGAGCCAGGATTCGAAACACTGAAGCTTTCTTT.

The chain recombines TRBV7-2 with TRBJ2-6; D perhaps matches TRBD1 (5 bases). This CDR3 is built from 15 residues. CDR1 is SGHTA and CDR2 is FQGNSA in the germline V gene. Trimming removed 5 bases at V and 0 bases at J, with 8 bases between. CDR3 DNA sequence: TGTGCCAGCAGCCTTGACAGCTCTGGGGCCAACGTCCTGACTTTC. This gives the protein CASSLDSSGANVLTF.

The gene calls are TRBV5-6 and TRBJ2-5, with D possibly TRBD1 on 6 matching bases. From germline, CDR1 is SGHDT and CDR2 YYEEEE. This CDR3 region has 13 residues. With 4 bases removed from V and 1 base from J, the gap between germline ends came to 8 bases. The CDR3 spells CASSGGFQETQYF. DNA of the CDR3: TGTGCCAGCAGCGGGGGCTTCCAAGAGACCCAGTACTTC.

The J gene is TRBJ2-5, the V gene TRBV29-1; D not resolved. From germline, CDR1 is SQVTM and CDR2 ANQGSEA. The ends were cut back, 2 bases at V and 6 bases at J, with 13 bases in the middle. The CDR3 loop spans 13 amino acids. CDR3 region: CSVEMKTRQTQYF. As DNA, the CDR3 is TGCAGCGTTGAAATGAAGACGCGACAGACCCAGTACTTC.